Listed here are 23 T cell receptor beta chains from one sample, sequenced in a study of metastatic and nonmetastatic thyroid tumors. TCRdb reprocessed the PCR reads via MiXCR. In the table there are approximately 15,000 clones, around 33% of which are singletons. Patients underwent thyroid surgery, and none had received any treatment before it. The sequencing sample was made of tumor tissue. The receptors originated from a male donor with papillary thyroid cancer or a benign thyroid nodule (not recorded which). Some clones in this sample may be carry-over from other donors' samples.

This clone has a count of ten or more. The rearrangement uses TRBV12-3 or TRBV12-4 and TRBJ2-7; maybe TRBD2 (6 bases). The V end lost 7 bases, the J end lost 6 bases, and 16 bases lay between the germline ends. The CDR3 has 13 residues. The CDR3 loop reads CASTGTEASEQYF. CDR3 nucleotides: TGTGCCAGCACCGGGACTGAAGCTTCCGAGCAGTACTTC.

V is TRBV20-1 and J is TRBJ2-7; 8 positions match TRBD1. Germline CDR1 reads DFQATT; CDR2 reads SNEGSKA (reference sequence). The CDR3 consists of 13 residues. Written as DNA, the CDR3 is TGCAGCGGTAAAACAGGGGGTAACTACGAGCAGTACTTC. It codes for CSGKTGGNYEQYF.

The chain employs TRBV6-1 and TRBJ2-4, with TRBD1 identical over 9 bases. The V segment lost 0 bases and the J segment 1 base; nucleotides outside the gene matches: 7. Germline V gives CDR1 MNHNS, CDR2 SASEGT. The CDR3 consists of 18 residues. CDR3 sequence: CASSEAGTGSWAKNIQYF. Here the CDR3 DNA reads TGTGCCAGCAGTGAAGCCGGGACAGGGTCTTGGGCCAAAAACATTCAGTACTTC.

This clone is medium-sized within its sample. The rearrangement joins TRBV11-2 to TRBJ2-7; perhaps TRBD1 as D (5 bases). The ends were cut back, 5 bases at V and 3 bases at J, with 14 bases in the middle. The CDR3 has 14 amino acids. The germline gives CDR1 SGHAT, CDR2 FQNNGV. The CDR3 nucleotides read TGTGCCAGCAGCCGGCAGCAGGGATTCTACGAGCAGTACTTC. It encodes CASSRQQGFYEQYF.

On this clone: In this CDR3 the conserved last residue, phenylalanine or tryptophan, is missing, so a read error is likely. The chain couples TRBV13 to TRBJ2-2; 12 nucleotides align to TRBD2. This CDR3 is built from 19 residues. The J segment lost 4 bases and the V segment lost 5 bases, leaving 14 bases of the junction unmatched. Looked up from germline, CDR1 is PRHDT and CDR2 is FYEKMQ (reference sequence). DNA for the CDR3: TGTGCCAGCAGCCCTATCGCTAGCGGGAGGGCCCCGGGCACCGGGGAGCTGTTTTCT. This gives the protein CASSPIASGRAPGTGELFS.

This clone qualifies as medium-sized. The V and J genes are TRBV7-8 and TRBJ2-3; D is undetermined. This CDR3 has 12 residues. The germline V gene has CDR1 SGHVS and CDR2 FQNEAQ. Trimming removed 2 bases from V and 3 bases from J, with 3 bases in between. The CDR3 DNA reads as TGTGCCAGCAGCTTAAGTACAGATACGCAGTATTTT. Amino acids: CASSLSTDTQYF.

This clone is termed medium-sized (0.01 to 0.1%). The V gene is TRBV10-3, the J gene TRBJ2-7; 8 positions match TRBD1. The CDR3 is 16 residues long. Germline V gene data show CDR1 as ENHRY and CDR2 as SYGVKD. Trimming took 3 bases from V and 3 from J; bases not matched to a gene: 10. The CDR3 nucleotides are TGTGCCATCAGTGACCACGGGACAGGAAATTACTACGAGCAGTACTTC. Translation gives CAISDHGTGNYYEQYF.

A note on this clone: Germline and junction disagree at one end, which may indicate a read error. The chain links TRBV10-3 to TRBJ2-2; possibly TRBD2 for D (5 bases). In germline, CDR1 is ENHRY, CDR2 SYGVKD. The CDR3 contains 16 residues. This chain's CDR3 is CAISPLSGSHTGELFF. The CDR3 nucleotides are TGTGCCATCAGCCCTCTGAGCGGATCGCACACCGGGGAGCTGTTTTTC.

This clone was counted ten times or more. The CDR3 is CASSYSGTGDTEAFF. The CDR3 nucleotides are TGTGCCAGCAGCTATTCCGGGACAGGAGACACTGAAGCTTTCTTT. The rearrangement joins TRBV13 to TRBJ1-1; TRBD1 matches at 8 bases. In germline, CDR1 is PRHDT, CDR2 FYEKMQ (reference sequence). The CDR3 extends over 15 amino acids. V shed 4 bases and J 3 bases; nucleotides not matched to a gene: 7.

Ten or more counts support this clone. This chain uses TRBV7-2 with TRBJ2-7; 9 bases agree with TRBD2. This CDR3 region has 14 residues. The germline gives CDR1 SGHTA, CDR2 FQGNSA. The J segment lost 4 bases and the V segment lost 0 bases, leaving 1 base of the junction unmatched. Here the CDR3 reads CASSLASGGYEQYF. The CDR3 region has the DNA TGTGCCAGCAGCTTAGCTAGCGGGGGTTACGAGCAGTACTTC.

This clone has a count of ten or more. The chain links TRBV28 to TRBJ2-2; 7 bases are a match to TRBD2. Trimming removed 5 bases from V and 1 base from J; junction bases left unmatched: 4. The CDR3 extends over 15 amino acids. The germline V gene encodes CDR1 MDHEN and CDR2 SYDVKM. CDR3 DNA sequence: TGTGCCAGCAGTCAGCTAGCGGTGAACACCGGGGAGCTGTTTTTT. Amino acids: CASSQLAVNTGELFF. Together with reference TRBV28 and TRBJ2-2, the CDR3 gives the full variable domain: DVKVTQSSRYLVKRTGEKVFLECVQDMDHENMFWYRQDPGLGLRLIYFSYDVKMKEKGDIPEGYSVSREKKERFSLILESASTNQTSMYLCASSQLAVNTGELFFGEGSRLTVL.

By its share, this clone is medium-sized. V and J are TRBV27 and TRBJ1-2; D not resolved. The CDR3 contains 15 residues. CDR1 is MNHEY, CDR2 SMNVEV, per germline (reference sequence). The V end lost 2 bases, the J end lost 4 bases, and 14 bases lay between the germline ends. The DNA for the CDR3 is TGTGCCAGCAGTTTAACAAGTTTGGCGAGCTATGGCTACACCTTC. It specifies CASSLTSLASYGYTF.

This chain connects TRBV5-1 to TRBJ2-6; tentatively, D is TRBD1 (6 bases). In germline, CDR1 is SGHRS, CDR2 YFSETQ. V lost 4 bases to trimming and J lost 3 bases, with 17 bases between them. The CDR3 is 17 residues long. The CDR3 nucleotides read TGCGCCAGCAGCATCGGACAGAACTCGTTTGGGGCCAACGTCCTGACTTTC. Protein product: CASSIGQNSFGANVLTF.

This clone was counted ten times or more. V gene TRBV20-1 combines with J gene TRBJ2-5; 8 bases are shared with TRBD2. Germline loops: CDR1 DFQATT, CDR2 SNEGSKA (reference sequence). The junction had 4 bases not matched to a gene; V was cut back by 1 base and J by 0 bases. The CDR3 totals 15 residues. This chain's CDR3 is CSARGGSGDQETQYF. CDR3 DNA sequence: TGCAGTGCTAGAGGAGGTAGCGGGGACCAAGAGACCCAGTACTTC.

The rearrangement uses TRBV11-2 and TRBJ2-7; D tentatively reads TRBD1 or TRBD2 (5 bases each). Trimming pared 2 bases from V and 1 base from J, leaving 12 bases between. Germline-derived CDR1 and CDR2 are SGHAT and FQNNGV. The CDR3 contains 15 residues. The CDR3 DNA sequence: TGTGCCAGCAGCTTAAAAGGGACCTCTTCCTACGAGCAGTACGTC. Amino acids: CASSLKGTSSYEQYV.

This clone was counted once. The gene calls are TRBV5-1 and TRBJ2-2; D assignment may be TRBD1 or TRBD2 (5 bases each). Deletions cut 0 bases from V and 7 bases from J, with 16 bases between. This CDR3 region has 16 residues. The germline gives CDR1 SGHRS, CDR2 YFSETQ. CDR3 nucleotide sequence: TGCGCCAGCAGCTTGGGAGGGGCGCGAAGCAGCGGGGAGCTGTTTTTT. This sequence encodes CASSLGGARSSGELFF.

This clone was seen many times. The V call is TRBV4-1, the J call TRBJ2-5, with 9 bases fitting TRBD1. V dropped 3 bases and J dropped 7; count of bases not matched to a gene: 3. Germline V CDR1 and CDR2: MGHRA, YSYEKL. CDR3 length equals 13 residues. The CDR3 DNA sequence: TGCGCCAGCAGCCACGGGACAGGGAGGACCCAGTACTTC. It is translated as CASSHGTGRTQYF.

This clone appeared a few times. Here the CDR3 reads CASSYASGNYYEQYF. The CDR3 coding sequence is TGTGCCAGCAGTTACGCTAGCGGGAATTATTACGAGCAGTACTTC. V usage is TRBV6-5 and J usage is TRBJ2-7; 9 positions match TRBD2. Germline trimming cut 2 bases from V and 4 bases from J; bases unmatched to any gene: 6. Germline CDR1 and CDR2: MNHEY and SVGAGI. The CDR3 spans 15 residues.

Comments on this clone: A read error may account for a junction end that differs from germline. This CDR3 is CVSSQEVYWYTF. CDR3 coding DNA: TGTGTCAGCAGCCAGGAAGTCTATTGGTACACCTTC. The V gene is TRBV2, the J gene TRBJ1-2, with D uncertain. The CDR3 is made up of 12 amino acids. The germline V gene encodes CDR1 SNHLY and CDR2 FYNNEI. The variable domain in full, completed from reference TRBV2 and TRBJ1-2, reads EPEVTQTPSHQVTQMGQEVILRCVPISNHLYFYWYRQILGQKVEFLVSFYNNEISEKSEIFDDQFSVERPDGSNFTLKIRSTKLEDSAMYFCVSSQEVYWYTFGSGTRLTVV.

By sample fraction, this clone is large. The rearrangement uses TRBV19 and TRBJ2-3; 8 nucleotides agree with TRBD1. Germline V gene data show CDR1 as LNHDA and CDR2 as SQIVND (reference sequence). The ends lost 6 bases at V and 0 bases at J; junction bases unmatched: 5. The CDR3 totals 15 residues. CDR3 amino acids: CASSLDRASTDTQYF. CDR3 DNA sequence: TGTGCCAGTAGCCTGGACAGGGCGAGCACAGATACGCAGTATTTT.

The sample holds a few counts of this clone. Being one base from a much bigger clone, this may be a read error. V is TRBV28 and J is TRBJ2-1; D gene uncertain. The CDR3 runs to 12 residues. Trimming removed 6 bases at V and 2 bases at J, with 5 bases between. Per germline, CDR1 MDHEN and CDR2 SYDVKM. CDR3 amino acids: CASRSPYNEQFF. CDR3 coding DNA: TGTGCCAGCAGGAGCCCCTACAATGAGCAGTTCTTC.

This clone was seen at least ten times. This chain joins TRBV6-6 and TRBJ2-5, with a possible D match to TRBD2 (5 bases). This CDR3 contains 15 residues. V lost 2 bases, J lost 3 bases, and 13 bases lay in between. CDR1 and CDR2 from the germline V gene are MNHNY and SVGAGI (reference sequence). CDR3 region: CASSYGGPGKETQYF. DNA of the CDR3: TGTGCCAGCAGTTACGGAGGCCCCGGAAAAGAGACCCAGTACTTC.

This chain connects TRBV12-3 or TRBV12-4 to TRBJ2-7, with 8 bases lining up with TRBD1. The CDR3 covers 18 residues. The J segment lost 0 bases and the V segment lost 6 bases, leaving 16 bases of the junction unmatched. CDR3 region: CASRWGRTGRLGSYEQYF. CDR3 sequence (DNA): TGTGCCAGCAGATGGGGGCGGACAGGGAGGCTTGGCTCCTACGAGCAGTACTTC.